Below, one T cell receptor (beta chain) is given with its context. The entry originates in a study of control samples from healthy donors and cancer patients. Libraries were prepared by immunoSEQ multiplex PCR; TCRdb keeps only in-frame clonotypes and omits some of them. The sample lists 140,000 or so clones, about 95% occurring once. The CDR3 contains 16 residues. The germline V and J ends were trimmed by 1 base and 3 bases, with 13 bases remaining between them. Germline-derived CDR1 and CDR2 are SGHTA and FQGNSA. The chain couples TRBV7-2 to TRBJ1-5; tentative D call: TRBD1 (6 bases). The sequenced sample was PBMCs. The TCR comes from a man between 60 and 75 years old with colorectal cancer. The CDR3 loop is CASSLGGGHYNQPQHF. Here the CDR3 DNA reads TGTGCCAGCAGCTTAGGGGGGGGGCACTACAATCAGCCCCAGCATTTT.